The source of this T cell receptor beta chain is a study of CXCR3-negative and CXCR3-positive naive CD8 T cells. Study results and caveats: TCR strength was inferred from TRB CDR3 properties, while surface CD5 was comparable between naive subsets. Whereas both naive subsets had comparably high diversity, memory CD8+ cells had much lower diversity.

Researchers prepared the TRB cDNA libraries using 5' RACE with UMI labels. TCRdb reworked the 5' RACE reads into one entry per CDR3 protein, no DNA. The sample is made up of some 130,000 distinct CDR3 sequences, and the top ten hold around 0.27% of it. In triplicate, each CD8+ T cell subset was sorted at roughly 330,000 cells per replicate. The length of the CDR3 is 16 residues. The germline V gene has CDR1 LNHDA and CDR2 SQIVND (reference sequence). As for this clonotype: The antigen remains undetermined.

This clonotype was obtained from a human donor in good health. Some clones in this sample may be carry-over from other donors' samples. The rearrangement links TRBV19 to TRBJ2-7; TCRdb picks TRBD2, but there is no DNA to check that call. Sequencing was carried out using naive CXCR3- CD8+ T cells from blood. Described subset: CD45RO-CCR7+CD27+CD95- naive CD8+ T cells lacking CXCR3 (TNR3-). CDR3 region: CASSKIRTSGPYEQYF.